The following is a T cell receptor (beta chain) sequence with its context. Its target is not known. UMI-tagged 5'RACE template switching yielded the TCR beta cDNA. TCRdb reprocessed the 5' RACE reads and stores each CDR3 protein as one record, lacking DNA. The sample's table shows about 460,000 distinct CDR3 sequences. The data belong to a study of T cells expressing NK-cell markers. On the study more broadly: Researchers got TCR beta repertoires out of sorted CD3+CD56+NKG2C+, CD3+CD56+NKG2C- and CD3+CD56-NKG2C+ T cells. Out of eight donors sequenced, seven tested HCMV-seropositive and the remaining one seronegative. Notes on the study in general: A few donors' CD3+CD56-NKG2C+ cells were dominated by the same clonotypes.

In germline, CDR1 is SGHRS, CDR2 YFSETQ. The CDR3 spans 15 residues. V usage is TRBV5-1 and J usage is TRBJ2-2; TCRdb gives TRBD2 as the D gene, but with no DNA this cannot be confirmed. The sequence was collected from a woman in her forties or fifties in good health. Sequences were obtained from blood T cells: a sorted CD56 or NKG2C T cell subset, CD4+ or CD8+ T cells, or bulk PBMC T cells (not recorded which). The chain's CDR3 is CASSLSSGRHGELFF.